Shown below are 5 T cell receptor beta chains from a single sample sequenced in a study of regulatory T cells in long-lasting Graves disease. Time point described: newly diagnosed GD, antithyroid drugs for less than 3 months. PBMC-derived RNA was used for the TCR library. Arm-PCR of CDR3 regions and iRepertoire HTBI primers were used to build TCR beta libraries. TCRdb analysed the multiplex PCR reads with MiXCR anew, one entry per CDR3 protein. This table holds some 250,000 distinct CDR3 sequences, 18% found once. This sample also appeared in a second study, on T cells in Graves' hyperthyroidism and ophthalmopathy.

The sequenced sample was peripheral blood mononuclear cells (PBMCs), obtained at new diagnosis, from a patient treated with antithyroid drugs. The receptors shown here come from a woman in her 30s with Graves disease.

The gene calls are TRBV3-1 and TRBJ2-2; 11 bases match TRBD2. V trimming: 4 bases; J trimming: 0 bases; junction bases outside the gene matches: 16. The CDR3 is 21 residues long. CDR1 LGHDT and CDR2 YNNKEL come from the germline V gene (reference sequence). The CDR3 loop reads CASSPVLVLAGGKANTGELFF. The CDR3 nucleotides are TGTGCCAGCAGCCCTGTTTTGGTCCTAGCGGGGGGAAAGGCGAACACCGGGGAGCTGTTTTTT.

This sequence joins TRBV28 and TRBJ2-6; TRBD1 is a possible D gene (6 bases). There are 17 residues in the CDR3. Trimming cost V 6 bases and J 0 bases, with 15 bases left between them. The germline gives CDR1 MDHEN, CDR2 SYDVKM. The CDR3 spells CASSPTTGNSGANVLTF. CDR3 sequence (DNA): TGTGCCAGCAGCCCAACGACAGGAAACTCTGGGGCCAACGTCCTGACTTTC.

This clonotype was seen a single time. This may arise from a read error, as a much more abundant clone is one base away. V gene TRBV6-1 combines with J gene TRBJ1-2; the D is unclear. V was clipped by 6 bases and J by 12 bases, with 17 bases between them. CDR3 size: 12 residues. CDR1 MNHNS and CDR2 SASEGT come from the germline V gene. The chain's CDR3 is CASSDMARGHTF. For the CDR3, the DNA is TGTGCCAGCAGCGACATGGCGAGAGGCCACACCTTC.

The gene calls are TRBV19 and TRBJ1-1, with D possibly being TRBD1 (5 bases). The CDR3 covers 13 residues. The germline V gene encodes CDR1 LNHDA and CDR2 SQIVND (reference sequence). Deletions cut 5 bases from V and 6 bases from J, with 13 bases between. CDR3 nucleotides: TGTGCCAGTAGTCAGAACCCGGGGGCTGAAGCTTTCTTT. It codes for CASSQNPGAEAFF.

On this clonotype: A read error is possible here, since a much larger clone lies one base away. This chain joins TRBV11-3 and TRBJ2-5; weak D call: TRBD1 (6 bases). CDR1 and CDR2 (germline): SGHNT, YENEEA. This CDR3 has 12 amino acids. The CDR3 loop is CASSRTEETQHF. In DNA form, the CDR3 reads TGTGCCAGCAGCCGGACAGAAGAGACCCAGCACTTC.